These 13 T cell receptor beta chains originate from one sample sequenced in a study of cytomegalovirus exposure and HLA in healthy donors. Here immunoSEQ multiplex PCR was the method, and the copy in TCRdb shows in-frame clones only, minus some. The sample consists of over 120,000 clones, less than 95% of them appearing once. The specimen sequenced was PBMCs. The receptors here all came from a man between 18 and 35 years old in good health and CMV-seropositive.

The chain links TRBV27 to TRBJ1-1; TRBD1 agrees at 8 bases. Germline CDR1 reads MNHEY; CDR2 reads SMNVEV (reference sequence). This CDR3 is 14 amino acids long. Trimming at V came to 5 bases and at J to 1 base, leaving 3 bases not matched to a gene. CDR3 in DNA: TGTGCCAGCAGTATGGACAGGGCGAACACTGAAGCTTTCTTT. This sequence encodes CASSMDRANTEAFF.

This clone was detected only once. The chain carries TRBV7-8 and TRBJ2-1; D might be TRBD1 (6 bases). Germline CDR1 SGHVS, CDR2 FQNEAQ. V lost 5 bases and J lost 5, with 16 bases in between. The CDR3 extends over 15 amino acids. The CDR3 is CASSPRGGQNNEQFF. CDR3 bases: TGTGCCAGCAGCCCCAGGGGCGGGCAAAACAATGAGCAGTTCTTC.

The chain combines TRBV2 with TRBJ2-3; D ambiguous. Germline CDR1 SNHLY, CDR2 FYNNEI. V gave up 9 bases and J gave up 0 bases, with 10 bases separating them. The CDR3 sequence is 13 residues long. The CDR3, as DNA: TGTGCCAGTCAGTGGCCCAGCACAGATACGCAGTATTTT. It codes for CASQWPSTDTQYF.

V is TRBV27 and J is TRBJ2-1; D call uncertain. V was trimmed by 5 bases and J by 0 bases, leaving 14 bases between them. CDR1 is MNHEY and CDR2 is SMNVEV in the germline V gene (reference sequence). The length of the CDR3 is 16 residues. The CDR3 DNA sequence: TGTGCCAGCAGTGAGGTAGTCCCGAGCTCCTACAATGAGCAGTTCTTC. Amino acids: CASSEVVPSSYNEQFF.

The chain employs TRBV5-1 and TRBJ2-5; TRBD1 is a possible D gene (6 bases). CDR1 and CDR2 from the germline V gene are SGHRS and YFSETQ. Trimming took 3 bases from V and 1 from J, leaving 16 bases between them. The CDR3 runs 16 residues. The CDR3 coding sequence is TGCGCCAGCAGCTCGCCTAATCGACAGGCCCAAGAGACCCAGTACTTC. Amino acid sequence: CASSSPNRQAQETQYF.

The CDR3 nucleotides read TGCGCCAGCAGCTTGCGGTCCAGGGGGCTAGGCAATGAGCAGTTCTTC. Amino acid sequence: CASSLRSRGLGNEQFF. This sequence joins TRBV5-1 and TRBJ2-1; 8 bases are a match to TRBD1. Germline values: CDR1 SGHRS, CDR2 YFSETQ. The ends lost 1 base at V and 6 bases at J; junction bases unmatched: 9. The CDR3 totals 16 residues.

V usage is TRBV19 and J usage is TRBJ1-3, with a possible D match to TRBD1 (6 bases). Germline lookup yields CDR1 LNHDA and CDR2 SQIVND (reference sequence). The CDR3 loop spans 14 amino acids. The V and J ends lost 3 bases and 4 bases respectively, with 10 bases between them. CDR3 region: CASSMGARGNTIYF. The CDR3 DNA reads TGTGCCAGTAGTATGGGGGCGCGCGGAAACACCATATATTTT.

The chain employs TRBV28 and TRBJ1-1; D perhaps matches TRBD1 (6 bases). CDR1 is MDHEN and CDR2 is SYDVKM in the germline V gene. The CDR3 totals 14 residues. Trimming took 7 bases from V and 1 from J, leaving 13 bases between them. In DNA form, the CDR3 reads TGTGCCAGCACGGGGGGGCCGTCGAACACTGAAGCTTTCTTT. Amino acids: CASTGGPSNTEAFF. The variable domain in full, with the rest retrieved from reference TRBV28 and TRBJ1-1, is DVKVTQSSRYLVKRTGEKVFLECVQDMDHENMFWYRQDPGLGLRLIYFSYDVKMKEKGDIPEGYSVSREKKERFSLILESASTNQTSMYLCASTGGPSNTEAFFGQGTRLTVV.

V gene TRBV28 combines with J gene TRBJ2-5; perhaps TRBD1 as D (5 bases). V was trimmed by 5 bases and J by 3 bases, leaving 16 bases between them. The CDR3 extends over 15 amino acids. Per germline, CDR1 MDHEN and CDR2 SYDVKM. The DNA for the CDR3 is TGTGCCAGCAGTCCGGAAGAGACAGTAAAAGAGACCCAGTACTTC. As protein: CASSPEETVKETQYF. Complete variable domain (other parts from reference TRBV28 and TRBJ2-5): DVKVTQSSRYLVKRTGEKVFLECVQDMDHENMFWYRQDPGLGLRLIYFSYDVKMKEKGDIPEGYSVSREKKERFSLILESASTNQTSMYLCASSPEETVKETQYFGPGTRLLVL.

This clone was detected only once. V is TRBV10-3 and J is TRBJ2-1; TRBD2 agrees at 11 bases. The CDR3 totals 15 residues. CDR1 and CDR2 from the germline V gene are ENHRY and SYGVKD. V lost 10 bases, J lost 0 bases, and 5 bases stayed unmatched. DNA for the CDR3: TGTGCCAGCACCGGGACTAGCGGCTCCTACAATGAGCAGTTCTTC. It yields the protein CASTGTSGSYNEQFF.

V is TRBV6-5 and J is TRBJ2-7, with D tentatively TRBD1 (5 bases). This CDR3 contains 11 residues. CDR1 MNHEY and CDR2 SVGAGI come from the germline V gene. The V end lost 7 bases, the J end lost 5 bases, and 9 bases lay between the germline ends. CDR3 nucleotide sequence: TGTGCCAGCATAAGGACACACGAGCAGTACTTC. Translation: CASIRTHEQYF.

The chain has TRBV6-1 and TRBJ2-7; no clear D. The germline V and J ends were trimmed by 7 bases and 0 bases, with 10 bases remaining between them. The CDR3 totals 13 residues. CDR1 MNHNS and CDR2 SASEGT come from the germline V gene. This CDR3 reads CASIGYSSYEQYF. The CDR3 coding sequence is TGTGCCAGCATCGGGTATAGCTCCTACGAGCAGTACTTC.

This chain uses TRBV5-5 with TRBJ2-5; TRBD2 agrees at 9 bases. V dropped 3 bases and J dropped 4; count of bases not matched to a gene: 7. Germline-derived CDR1 and CDR2 are SGHKS and YYEKEE (reference sequence). The CDR3 length is 15 residues. CDR3 region: CASSYRGRASETQYF. The DNA for the CDR3 is TGTGCCAGCAGCTACCGCGGGAGGGCCTCAGAGACCCAGTACTTC.